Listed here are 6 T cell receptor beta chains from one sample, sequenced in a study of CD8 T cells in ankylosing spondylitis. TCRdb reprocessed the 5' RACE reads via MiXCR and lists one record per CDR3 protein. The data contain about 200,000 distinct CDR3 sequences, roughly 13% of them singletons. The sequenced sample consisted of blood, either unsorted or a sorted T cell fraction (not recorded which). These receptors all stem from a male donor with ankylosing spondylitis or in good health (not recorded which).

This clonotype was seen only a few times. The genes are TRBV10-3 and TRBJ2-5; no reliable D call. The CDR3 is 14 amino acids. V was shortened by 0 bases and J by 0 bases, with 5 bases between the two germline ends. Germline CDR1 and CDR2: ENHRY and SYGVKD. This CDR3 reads CAISESSDQETQYF. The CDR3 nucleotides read TGTGCCATCAGTGAGTCAAGCGACCAAGAGACCCAGTACTTC.

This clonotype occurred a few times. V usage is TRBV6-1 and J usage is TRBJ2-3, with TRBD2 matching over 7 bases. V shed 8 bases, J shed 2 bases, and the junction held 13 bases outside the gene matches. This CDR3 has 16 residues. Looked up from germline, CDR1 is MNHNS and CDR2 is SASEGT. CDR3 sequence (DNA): TGTGCCAGCGGCGTGGGGCAGGGAGGGCCCACAGATACGCAGTATTTT. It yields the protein CASGVGQGGPTDTQYF.

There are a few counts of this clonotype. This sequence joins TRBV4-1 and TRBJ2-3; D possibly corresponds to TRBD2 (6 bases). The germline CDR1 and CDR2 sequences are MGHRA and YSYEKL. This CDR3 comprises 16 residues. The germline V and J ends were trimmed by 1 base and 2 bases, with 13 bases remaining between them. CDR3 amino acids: CASSQVGAGHTDTQYF. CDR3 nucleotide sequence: TGCGCCAGCAGCCAAGTCGGGGCGGGGCACACAGATACGCAGTATTTT.

In DNA, the CDR3 is TGTGCCAGCAGCTTACCTAGCGGGGGCTCCTACGAGCAGTACTTC. Encoded protein: CASSLPSGGSYEQYF. The chain uses TRBV5-5 and TRBJ2-7; the match to TRBD2 covers 10 bases. This CDR3 has 15 residues. The ends lost 2 bases at V and 0 bases at J; junction bases unmatched: 2. Looked up from germline, CDR1 is SGHKS and CDR2 is YYEKEE (reference sequence).

The CDR3 reads CASSPTGVGLNQPQHF. The CDR3 bases are TGTGCCAGCAGCCCGACAGGGGTGGGCCTCAATCAGCCCCAGCATTTT. This chain connects TRBV7-8 to TRBJ1-5, with 8 bases matching TRBD1. CDR3 size: 16 residues. In germline, CDR1 is SGHVS, CDR2 FQNEAQ. V was clipped by 5 bases and J by 3 bases; unmatched bases: 9.

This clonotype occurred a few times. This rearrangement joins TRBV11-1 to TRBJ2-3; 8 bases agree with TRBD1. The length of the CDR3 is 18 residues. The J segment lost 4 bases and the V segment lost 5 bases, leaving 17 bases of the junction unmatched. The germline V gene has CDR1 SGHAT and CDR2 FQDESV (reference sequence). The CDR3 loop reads CASSPYLGQGGFADTQYF. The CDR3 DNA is TGTGCCAGCAGCCCGTATCTCGGACAGGGCGGGTTCGCAGATACGCAGTATTTT.